The following is a TCR beta chain sequence with its context. The antigen is undetermined. Positive CCR7 selection of CD45RO-negative cells yielded the naive CD8 cells, and terminally differentiated effector memory CD45RA+ cells were excluded. The data were produced by immunoSEQ multiplex PCR, yet TCRdb's version contains in-frame clones alone and is incomplete. The sample has about 750,000 clones, 80% to 95% seen once; the top ten hold less than 25%. The sample originates from a study of shared clonotypes between healthy human individuals. Overall study results and limits: Non-shared clonotypes displayed generation probabilities falling below those of clonotypes present in all four donors. Between several donors, naive CD4 clonotypes were shared at a level of about 5%.

Trimming cost V 7 bases and J 8 bases; bases outside gene matches: 17. CDR1 is SNHLY, CDR2 FYNNEI, per germline. The CDR3 extends over 16 amino acids. The chain uses TRBV2 and TRBJ1-2, with 9 bases aligning to TRBD1. The source is a man aged 25 to 40 in good health. The sample was naive CD8+ T cells sorted from blood. DNA of the CDR3: TGTGCCAGCATCCGGGACAGGGAGTCCCTCTCCCCGGGCTACACCTTC. Translated, it gives CASIRDRESLSPGYTF.